The clone carrying this T cell receptor beta chain is large (0.1 to 1%) in the sample. Its cognate antigen is unknown. Study-level findings and limits: Under 2.3% of tumor Treg sequences matched blood Tregs or memory cells. In terms of TCR gene usage, tumor memory CD4+ T cells clustered together with blood and lymph node memory CD4+ cells, as well as with lymph node naive CD4+ cells.

The TRBV12-4/TRBJ1-2 clonotypes were amplified using barcode primers with ligated adaptors. TCRdb used MiXCR to reprocess the multiplex PCR reads, holding one entry per CDR3 protein. The sample shows several hundred distinct CDR3 sequences, around 30% of them seen only once. Memory CD4+ cells were defined as CD4+CD45RO+CD25-. V shed 5 bases and J shed 4 bases, with 5 bases lying between them. The CDR3 loop spans 11 amino acids. V usage is TRBV12-3 or TRBV12-4 and J usage is TRBJ1-2; D unresolved. Sequences were obtained from memory CD4+ T cells sorted from blood. Subset given: memory CD4+ T cells, CD4+CD45RO+CD25-. The TCR sequence derives from a female donor with breast cancer. The CDR3 DNA follows: TGTGCCAGCAGTAGCGGCTATGGCTACACCTTC. It translates to CASSSGYGYTF.